This T cell receptor beta chain was obtained from a study of CD8 T cells in ankylosing spondylitis. The TCR beta libraries were generated through quantitative 5'-RACE incorporating molecular barcodes. TCRdb recomputed calls from the 5' RACE reads with MiXCR, one row per CDR3 protein. The table lists 470,000 or so distinct CDR3 sequences, 25% to 30% of them singletons. In this sample, this clonotype turned up many times. Its antigen is currently unknown. Overall study results and limits: The study looked at matched synovial fluid samples from ankylosing spondylitis patients. Disease-linked clones were reported to be significantly enriched there. In ankylosing spondylitis blood, a motif of about eight highly homologous TCR beta variants appeared characteristic. Disease-linked clones were found to be CD8+ and relatively rare in peripheral blood.

The receptor comes from a male donor with ankylosing spondylitis. Sequencing used blood, either unsorted or a sorted T cell fraction (not recorded which).

The DNA for the CDR3 is TGCAGTGCTGTAATGGGGGGCAATCAGCCCCAGCATTTT. Protein: CSAVMGGNQPQHF. The chain has TRBV20-1 and TRBJ1-5, with D possibly TRBD1 on 5 matching bases. V was pared by 5 bases and J by 2 bases, with 10 bases between. Germline CDR1 is DFQATT and CDR2 is SNEGSKA (reference sequence). The CDR3 spans 13 residues.